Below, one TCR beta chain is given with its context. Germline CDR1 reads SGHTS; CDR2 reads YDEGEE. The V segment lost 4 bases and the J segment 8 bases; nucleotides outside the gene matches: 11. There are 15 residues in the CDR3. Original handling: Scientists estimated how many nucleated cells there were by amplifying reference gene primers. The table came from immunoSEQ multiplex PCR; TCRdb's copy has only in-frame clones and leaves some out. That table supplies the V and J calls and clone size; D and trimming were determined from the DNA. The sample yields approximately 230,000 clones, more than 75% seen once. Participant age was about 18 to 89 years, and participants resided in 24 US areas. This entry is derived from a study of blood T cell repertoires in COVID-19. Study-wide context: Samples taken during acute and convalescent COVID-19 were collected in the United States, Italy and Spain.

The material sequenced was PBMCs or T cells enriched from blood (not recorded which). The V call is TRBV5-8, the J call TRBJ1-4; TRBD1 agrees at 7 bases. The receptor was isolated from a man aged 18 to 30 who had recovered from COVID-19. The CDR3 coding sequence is TGTGCCAGCAGCAGACCCGGGACAGCCGACGAAAAACTGTTTTTT. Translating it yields CASSRPGTADEKLFF. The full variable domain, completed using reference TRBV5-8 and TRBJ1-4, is EAGVTQSPTHLIKTRGQQATLRCSPISGHTSVYWYQQALGLGLQFLLWYDEGEERNRGNFPPRFSGRQFPNYSSELNVNALELEDSALYLCASSRPGTADEKLFFGSGTQLSVL.